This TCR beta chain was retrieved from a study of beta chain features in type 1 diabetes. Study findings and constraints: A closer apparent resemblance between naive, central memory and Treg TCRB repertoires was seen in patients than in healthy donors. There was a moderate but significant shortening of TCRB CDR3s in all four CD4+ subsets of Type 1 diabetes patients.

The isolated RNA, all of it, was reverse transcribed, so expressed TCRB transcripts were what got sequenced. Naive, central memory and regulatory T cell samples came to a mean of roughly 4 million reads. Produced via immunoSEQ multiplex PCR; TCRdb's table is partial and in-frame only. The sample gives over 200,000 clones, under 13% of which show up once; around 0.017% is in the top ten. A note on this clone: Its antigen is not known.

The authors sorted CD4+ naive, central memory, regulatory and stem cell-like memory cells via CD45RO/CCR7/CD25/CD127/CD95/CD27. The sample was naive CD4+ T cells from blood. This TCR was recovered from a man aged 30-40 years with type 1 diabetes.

The CDR3: CASSLAGEGPTSYEQYF. CDR3 sequence (DNA): TGCGCCAGCAGCTTGGCAGGAGAGGGTCCGACCTCCTACGAGCAGTACTTC. The chain links TRBV5-1 to TRBJ2-5; D is perhaps TRBD2 (5 bases). Near its end, the DNA agrees better with TRBJ2-7, so the J call may be wrong. In germline, CDR1 is SGHRS, CDR2 YFSETQ. This CDR3 spans 17 amino acids.